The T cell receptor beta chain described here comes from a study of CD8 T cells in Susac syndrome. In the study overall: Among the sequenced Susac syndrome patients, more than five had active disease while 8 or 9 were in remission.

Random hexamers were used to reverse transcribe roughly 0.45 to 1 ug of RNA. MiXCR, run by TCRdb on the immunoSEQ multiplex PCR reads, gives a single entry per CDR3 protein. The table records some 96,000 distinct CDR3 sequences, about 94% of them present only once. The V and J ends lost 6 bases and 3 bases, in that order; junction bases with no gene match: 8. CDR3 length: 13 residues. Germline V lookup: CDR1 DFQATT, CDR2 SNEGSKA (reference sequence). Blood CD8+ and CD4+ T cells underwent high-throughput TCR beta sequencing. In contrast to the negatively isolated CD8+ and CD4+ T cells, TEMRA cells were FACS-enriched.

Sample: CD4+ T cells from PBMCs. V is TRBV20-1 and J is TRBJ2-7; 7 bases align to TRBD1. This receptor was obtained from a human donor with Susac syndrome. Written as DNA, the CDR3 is TGCAGTGCCCCGGGACAGATGCGCTACGAGCAGTACTTC. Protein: CSAPGQMRYEQYF.